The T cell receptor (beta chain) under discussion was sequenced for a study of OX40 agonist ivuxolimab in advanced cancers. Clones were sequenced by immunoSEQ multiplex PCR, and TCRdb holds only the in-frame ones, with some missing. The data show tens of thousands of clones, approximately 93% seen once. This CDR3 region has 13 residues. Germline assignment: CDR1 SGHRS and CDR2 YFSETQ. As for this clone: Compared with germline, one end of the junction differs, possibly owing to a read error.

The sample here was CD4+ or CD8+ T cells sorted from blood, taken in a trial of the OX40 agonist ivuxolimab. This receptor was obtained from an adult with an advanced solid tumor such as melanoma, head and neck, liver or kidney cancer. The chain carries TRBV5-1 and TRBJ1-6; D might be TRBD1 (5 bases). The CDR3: CASSLVGTSPLHF. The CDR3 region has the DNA TGTGCCAGCAGCTTGGTAGGGACCTCACCCCTCCACTTT.